This TCR beta chain was recorded in a study of T cell repertoires in cytomegalovirus infection. The overall study: Both CMV infection and a matching HLA type were indicated by public TCR beta signatures.

MiXCR, run by TCRdb on the reads, gives a single entry per CDR3 protein. Of approximately 160,000 distinct CDR3 sequences listed, 15% to 20% are singletons. The CDR3 runs 11 residues. V was trimmed by 8 bases and J by 7 bases, leaving 10 bases between them. This clonotype has a handful of counts. Sequencing was performed on CD8+ T cells from PBMCs. The chain recombines TRBV12-3 or TRBV12-4 with TRBJ2-3; D might be TRBD2 (5 bases). The sequence was obtained from a human donor in good health (CMV status not recorded). Some clones in this sample may be carry-over from other donors' samples. CDR3 nucleotides: TGTGCCAGCGAGGGTAGATATACGCAGTATTTT. This encodes CASEGRYTQYF.